Listed here are 4 T cell receptor beta chains from one sample, sequenced in a study of CD8 T cells in Susac syndrome (dated by TCRdb to between 2017 and 2020). The method was the immunoSEQ multiplex PCR assay. RNA was extracted with the RNeasy kit and about 0.5 to 1 ug was reverse transcribed using random hexamers. TCRdb reanalyzed the raw reads on its own, using fastp at Q25 for trimming and MiXCR for clone calling, and kept in-frame beta chains. Rows with a matching CDR3 protein are joined into one entry that keeps the most common DNA and genes. A total of about 440,000 distinct CDR3 sequences appear in this sample, around 85% of them only once. 0.09% to 0.15% of the sample lies in the top ten. The sample comprised CD8+ T cells from PBMCs. The receptors come from a human donor with multiple sclerosis.

To note about this clonotype: An end of the junction differs from the germline gene, which may be a read error. The chain links TRBV7-7 to TRBJ2-2, with no clear D. Germline values: CDR1 SSHAT, CDR2 FNYEAQ (reference sequence). The length of the CDR3 is 17 residues. The CDR3 DNA reads as TGTGCTAGCAGCCCCCCGCTAGGATCCCCCAACACCGGGGAGCTGTTTTTT. Protein sequence: CASSPPLGSPNTGELFF.

CDR3 in amino acids: CASSAITIETYEQYF. The CDR3 nucleotides are TGTGCCAGCAGTGCGATAACTATCGAGACCTACGAGCAGTACTTC. V and J are TRBV6-1 and TRBJ2-7; D is undetermined. V lost 4 bases, J lost 2 bases, and 15 bases lay in between. Germline V gene data show CDR1 as MNHNS and CDR2 as SASEGT. This CDR3 comprises 15 residues.

The J gene is TRBJ1-1, the V gene TRBV6-6; D call uncertain. The V and J ends lost 0 bases and 6 bases respectively, with 8 bases between them. Germline V gene data show CDR1 as MNHNY and CDR2 as SVGAGI (reference sequence). This CDR3 spans 13 amino acids. The CDR3 DNA sequence: TGTGCCAGCAGTTACTCTTTACGGCCTGAAGCTTTCTTT. It encodes CASSYSLRPEAFF.

The chain joins TRBV2 to TRBJ2-1; 7 bases line up with TRBD1. V shed 1 base, J shed 6 bases, and the junction held 15 bases outside the gene matches. The CDR3 is 18 residues long. Germline V gene sequence: CDR1 SNHLY, CDR2 FYNNEI. The CDR3, as DNA: TGTGCCAGCAGTGAAGTCTGGATCGGAGGACAGGACGGCAATGAGCAGTTCTTC. This gives the protein CASSEVWIGGQDGNEQFF.